The clone carrying this T cell receptor beta chain was seen ten or more times. Its matching antigen is unknown. The junction differs from germline at one of its ends, possibly a read error. Each person with ophthalmopathy scored at least 3 on the Clinical Activity Score, reached NOSPECS grade 4 or higher, and had been ill under 3 months. Lactation, pregnancy, other autoimmune disease or uncontrolled infection led to exclusion of patients. This specimen comes from a study of T cells in Graves' hyperthyroidism and ophthalmopathy. CDR3 size: 14 residues. Germline V lookup: CDR1 PRHDT, CDR2 FYEKMQ (reference sequence). Notes on the study in general: The model's output predicted ophthalmopathy at a median of about 6.5 months prior to onset.

Amplified regions were TCR beta CDR3 sequences from RNA transcripts. A set of HTBI primers served as the primers for a first-round RT-PCR of the TCR CDR3. TCRdb recomputed calls from the multiplex PCR reads with MiXCR, one row per CDR3 protein. The repertoire includes 600,000 or so distinct CDR3 sequences, 11% to 15% of them detected once, and more than 6% sits in the top ten. This TCR came from a woman between 18 and 29 years old with Graves' ophthalmopathy. This chain joins TRBV13 and TRBJ2-7; 9 bases match TRBD1. The sequencing input was blood. The CDR3 nucleotides are TGCGCCAGCAGCTCCCGACAGGGGGCCTACGAGCAGTACTTC. Protein sequence: CASSSRQGAYEQYF. Using reference TRBV13 and TRBJ2-7 for the parts outside the CDR3, the full variable domain is AAGVIQSPRHLIKEKRETATLKCYPIPRHDTVYWYQQGPGQDPQFLISFYEKMQSDKGSIPDRFSAQQFSDYHSELNMSSLELGDSALYFCASSSRQGAYEQYFGPGTRLTVT.